The 5 T cell receptor beta chains below come from one sample, sequenced in a study of molecular identifiers for immune sequencing clone quantification. MiXCR, run by TCRdb on the PCR reads, gives a single entry per CDR3 protein. The table shows about 70,000 distinct CDR3 sequences, with about 18% occurring only once. Sequencing was performed on naive CD8+ T cells from blood, with Jurkat cell RNA spiked in. Subset of the sample: FACS-sorted CD8+CD4-CCR7+CD45RA+ naive T cells. All receptors come from a human donor in good health. Some libraries in this study had Jurkat cell RNA spiked in.

This clonotype was seen at least ten times. The genes are TRBV3-1 and TRBJ2-2; 8 nucleotides match TRBD2. The V and J ends lost 4 bases and 6 bases, in that order; junction bases with no gene match: 19. Germline lookup yields CDR1 LGHDT and CDR2 YNNKEL (reference sequence). The CDR3 sequence is 19 residues long. CDR3 nucleotides: TGTGCCAGCAGCCCCGGGGGGACTAGTGTCCTCCCCGGGGCCGGGGAGCTGTTTTTT. Encoded protein: CASSPGGTSVLPGAGELFF.

Many counts were recorded for this clonotype. The chain is built from TRBV4-1 and TRBJ2-1; D could derive from TRBD1 or TRBD2 (5 bases each). V was pared by 1 base and J by 8 bases, with 6 bases between. Germline V gene sequence: CDR1 MGHRA, CDR2 YSYEKL. The CDR3 contains 12 residues. For the CDR3, the DNA is TGCGCCAGCAGCCAAGTGGGGGATGAGCAGTTCTTC. This encodes CASSQVGDEQFF.

In its sample, this clonotype was seen a few times. The gene calls are TRBV2 and TRBJ1-1; D is possibly TRBD1 (5 bases). Germline assignment: CDR1 SNHLY and CDR2 FYNNEI. The CDR3 loop spans 14 amino acids. Trimming removed 3 bases at V and 1 base at J, with 9 bases between. CDR3 sequence (DNA): TGTGCCAGCAGTGAGTGGGGCCCGAACACTGAAGCTTTCTTT. It encodes CASSEWGPNTEAFF. The full variable domain, completed using reference TRBV2 and TRBJ1-1, is EPEVTQTPSHQVTQMGQEVILRCVPISNHLYFYWYRQILGQKVEFLVSFYNNEISEKSEIFDDQFSVERPDGSNFTLKIRSTKLEDSAMYFCASSEWGPNTEAFFGQGTRLTVV.

This clonotype was observed many times. V usage is TRBV6-2 or TRBV6-3 and J usage is TRBJ2-7; D not certain. From germline, CDR1 is MNHEY and CDR2 SVGEGT. V lost 6 bases, J lost 3 bases, and 15 bases lay in between. This CDR3 has 14 residues. The CDR3 DNA is TGTGCCAGCAGCCCCCCAAGTCCCGTCTACGAGCAGTACTTC. Translating gives CASSPPSPVYEQYF.

Many counts were recorded for this clonotype. The chain joins TRBV7-9 to TRBJ1-3, with D unclear. Trimming took off 4 bases at V and 0 bases at J, with 25 bases between the two ends. This CDR3 has 20 residues. Germline CDR1 and CDR2: SEHNR and FQNEAQ (reference sequence). The CDR3 loop is CASSSEKVLLQSNSGNTIYF. CDR3 nucleotide sequence: TGTGCCAGCAGCTCCGAAAAGGTGCTCCTACAGAGTAACTCTGGAAACACCATATATTTT.